This TCR beta chain is from a study of cytomegalovirus exposure and HLA in healthy donors. 13 Jbeta primers and 60 Vbeta primers were used for the PCR. Libraries were prepared by immunoSEQ multiplex PCR; TCRdb keeps only in-frame clonotypes and omits some of them. The sample holds 60,000 to 85,000 clones, about 79% seen once. In germline, CDR1 is SNHLY, CDR2 FYNNEI. V was shortened by 3 bases and J by 1 base, with 13 bases between the two germline ends. This CDR3 is built from 15 residues. The rearrangement uses TRBV2 and TRBJ2-7; D uncertain. The TCR comes from a man aged 35-49 years in good health and CMV-seronegative. Sequencing was done on a sample of PBMCs. The CDR3 here is CASSETPSGSYEQYF. The CDR3 nucleotides are TGTGCCAGCAGTGAGACTCCCTCCGGATCCTACGAGCAGTACTTC.